These 7 T cell receptor beta chains were all obtained from the same sample, sequenced in a study of blood T cells in healthy people across ages. Together with a sample-barcoded 5' primer, a J-beta primer mix was included in a second PCR lasting roughly 6 to 12 cycles. One entry per CDR3 protein, called by TCRdb with MiXCR from the 5' RACE reads. The sample includes fewer than 2,000,000 distinct CDR3 sequences, about 32% of them seen just once. The sequenced material came from blood. Receptors originate from a woman aged 25 to 39 in good health.

This clonotype was counted only a few times. This sequence joins TRBV12-3 or TRBV12-4 and TRBJ2-1, with TRBD2 matching 9 bases. The CDR3 runs to 16 residues. Trimming at V came to 0 bases and at J to 3 bases, leaving 3 bases not matched to a gene. CDR3 bases: TGTGCCAGCAGTTTAGCGCTAGCGGGGTGCTACAATGAGCAGTTCTTC. Its protein product is CASSLALAGCYNEQFF.

V is TRBV7-2 and J is TRBJ2-1; perhaps TRBD2 as D (6 bases). The CDR3 is 15 residues long. Looked up from germline, CDR1 is SGHTA and CDR2 is FQGNSA. V lost 6 bases, J lost 10 bases, and 22 bases lay in between. The CDR3 loop is CASSQMGGGVMEQFF. The CDR3 nucleotides are TGTGCCAGCAGTCAAATGGGTGGCGGGGTCATGGAGCAGTTCTTC.

J is TRBJ2-5 and V is TRBV5-6, with D perhaps TRBD2 (5 bases). Germline V gives CDR1 SGHDT, CDR2 YYEEEE. The CDR3 loop spans 13 amino acids. The germline V and J ends were trimmed by 0 bases and 7 bases, with 10 bases remaining between them. CDR3 bases: TGTGCCAGCAGCTTGGCTGCCGGAGGGACCCAGTACTTC. This gives the protein CASSLAAGGTQYF. Supplemented by reference TRBV5-6 and TRBJ2-5, the full variable domain reads DAGVTQSPTHLIKTRGQQVTLRCSPKSGHDTVSWYQQALGQGPQFIFQYYEEEERQRGNFPDRFSGHQFPNYSSELNVNALLLGDSALYLCASSLAAGGTQYFGPGTRLLVL.

The chain recombines TRBV2 with TRBJ1-5, with D uncertain. With 1 base removed from V and 3 bases from J, the gap between germline ends came to 10 bases. CDR3 length: 15 amino acids. CDR1 is SNHLY, CDR2 FYNNEI, per germline. CDR3 in amino acids: CASSEVSAYNQPQHF. The CDR3 DNA is TGTGCCAGCAGTGAAGTGTCAGCATACAATCAGCCCCAGCATTTT. Full variable domain (rest looked up from reference TRBV2 and TRBJ1-5): EPEVTQTPSHQVTQMGQEVILRCVPISNHLYFYWYRQILGQKVEFLVSFYNNEISEKSEIFDDQFSVERPDGSNFTLKIRSTKLEDSAMYFCASSEVSAYNQPQHFGDGTRLSIL.

This sequence joins TRBV4-1 and TRBJ2-1; 9 positions match TRBD2. Trimming took 4 bases from V and 8 from J; bases not matched to a gene: 9. Germline V gene data show CDR1 as MGHRA and CDR2 as YSYEKL. This CDR3 has 15 amino acids. The CDR3 sequence: CASSRLAGTNDEQFF. The CDR3 DNA reads as TGCGCCAGCAGCCGCCTAGCGGGGACTAACGATGAGCAGTTCTTC.

The table lists this clonotype with a count of one. The rearrangement links TRBV7-2 to TRBJ2-1; 11 nucleotides align to TRBD2. The V gene's germline CDR1 is SGHTA and CDR2 FQGNSA. V lost 6 bases and J lost 8; bases outside the gene matches: 9. The CDR3 is 15 residues long. The DNA for the CDR3 is TGTGCCAGCAGTATTAGCGGGAGGGCCAGCGATGAGCAGTTCTTC. Translated, it gives CASSISGRASDEQFF. Combining the CDR3 with reference TRBV7-2 and TRBJ2-1 gives the whole variable domain GAGVSQSPSNKVTEKGKDVELRCDPISGHTALYWYRQSLGQGLEFLIYFQGNSAPDKSGLPSDRFSAERTGGSVSTLTIQRTQQEDSAVYLCASSISGRASDEQFFGPGTRLTVL.

The sample holds many counts of this clonotype. The chain couples TRBV20-1 to TRBJ1-2; no reliable D call. The germline gives CDR1 DFQATT, CDR2 SNEGSKA (reference sequence). The ends were cut back, 5 bases at V and 2 bases at J, with 12 bases in the middle. This CDR3 region has 13 residues. Here the CDR3 reads CSADGDPNYGYTF. The CDR3 region has the DNA TGCAGTGCTGACGGCGATCCCAACTATGGCTACACCTTC.